The next 28 T cell receptor beta chains were all read from a single sample in a study of blood T cell repertoires in COVID-19 (dated by TCRdb to 2019 to 2021). Library preparation was by the immunoSEQ multiplex PCR assay. TCRdb re-hosts the immuneACCESS table, in-frame sequences only. Its copies lack some clones; in the studies checked, an unresolved V gene accounts for under half of them, and the cause for the rest is not known. Counted in this sample were about 240,000 clones; more than 75% of them appeared once. The top ten clones comprise over 7% of the sample. The sample consisted of peripheral blood. The receptors here all came from a woman aged 80 or over with COVID-19, enrolled during active disease.

A word on this clone: This CDR3 fails to terminate in the conserved phenylalanine or tryptophan, so it likely reflects a read error. V gene TRBV28 combines with J gene TRBJ1-2; TRBD1 is a possible D gene (6 bases). V was pared by 3 bases and J by 0 bases, with 11 bases between. CDR3 length: 15 residues. Germline V gives CDR1 MDHEN, CDR2 SYDVKM. In DNA, the CDR3 is TGTGCCAGCAGTTTCCCGACAGGCACTAACTATGGCTACACCCTC. It specifies CASSFPTGTNYGYTL.

The chain has TRBV9 and TRBJ1-6, with 7 bases aligning to TRBD1. V shed 5 bases, J shed 4 bases, and the junction held 6 bases outside the gene matches. Germline loops: CDR1 SGDLS, CDR2 YYNGEE. The CDR3 has 15 residues. CDR3: CASSSGGNYNSPLHF. In nucleotides, the CDR3 is TGTGCCAGCAGTTCAGGGGGTAATTATAATTCACCCCTCCACTTT.

The rearrangement joins TRBV30 to TRBJ2-1; D may be TRBD2 (7 bases). The CDR3 covers 16 residues. Germline CDR1 GTSNPN, CDR2 SVGIG (reference sequence). Trimming left V 1 base short and J 0 bases short, with 13 bases between. CDR3 region: CAWSGGGGISYNEQFF. DNA for the CDR3: TGTGCCTGGAGTGGGGGGGGCGGAATCTCCTACAATGAGCAGTTCTTC.

The V gene is TRBV6-5, the J gene TRBJ1-1, with D hard to call. This CDR3 is built from 15 residues. Trimming pared 0 bases from V and 1 base from J, leaving 9 bases between. Germline V gives CDR1 MNHEY, CDR2 SVGAGI. The CDR3 here is CASSYSRVANTEAFF. For the CDR3, the DNA is TGTGCCAGCAGTTACTCGAGGGTGGCGAACACTGAAGCTTTCTTT.

The chain uses TRBV10-3 and TRBJ1-1, with D possibly TRBD1 on 6 matching bases. Trimming left V 4 bases short and J 11 bases short, with 17 bases between. CDR3 length: 13 amino acids. CDR1 ENHRY and CDR2 SYGVKD come from the germline V gene. The CDR3 sequence: CAISGLQGGGAFF. CDR3 DNA sequence: TGTGCCATCAGTGGGCTACAGGGAGGGGGGGCTTTCTTT.

V is TRBV14 and J is TRBJ2-2; the D gene is possibly TRBD2 (5 bases). Looked up from germline, CDR1 is SGHDN and CDR2 is FVKESK. V was shortened by 2 bases and J by 6 bases, with 16 bases between the two germline ends. CDR3 length: 16 amino acids. In DNA form, the CDR3 reads TGTGCCAGCAGCCAACATCGCAGGCCGCGGGCCGGGGAGCTGTTTTTT. It translates to CASSQHRRPRAGELFF.

The chain recombines TRBV7-2 with TRBJ2-5, with D perhaps matching TRBD1 (9 bases). CDR1 SGHTA and CDR2 FQGNSA come from the germline V gene. The V end was cut by 5 bases, the J end by 5 bases, with 30 bases between. The CDR3 loop spans 19 amino acids. The DNA of the CDR3 is TGTGCCAGCAGCCGTACCGGGACAGGGTCTCTTAGCGGGAAGGAGACCCAGTACTTC. Protein product: CASSRTGTGSLSGKETQYF.

This chain uses TRBV15 with TRBJ1-6; 8 bases align to TRBD1. This CDR3 is 17 amino acids long. CDR1 LNHNV and CDR2 YYDKDF come from the germline V gene (reference sequence). V dropped 1 base and J dropped 4; count of bases not matched to a gene: 6. The DNA for the CDR3 is TGTGCCACCAGCAGAGTTGACAGGGGAAGGTATAATTCACCCCTCCACTTT. This translates into CATSRVDRGRYNSPLHF.

J is TRBJ1-5 and V is TRBV6-2 or TRBV6-3; a weak D match, TRBD1 (6 bases). The CDR3 is 16 amino acids. Trimming cost V 7 bases and J 5 bases, with 21 bases left between them. Germline lookup yields CDR1 MNHEY and CDR2 SVGEGT. The CDR3 is CASIPEPTGLHQPQHF. The CDR3, as DNA: TGTGCCAGCATCCCCGAACCTACAGGGTTGCATCAGCCCCAGCATTTT.

This clone showed up just a few times. This chain joins TRBV24-1 and TRBJ2-1; TRBD2 matches 9 bases. The CDR3 consists of 16 residues. J lost 5 bases, V lost 3 bases, and 7 bases had no gene match. Germline CDR1 is KGHDR and CDR2 is SFDVKD. The CDR3 spells CATSDASGTRDNEQFF. The CDR3 coding sequence is TGTGCCACCAGTGATGCTAGCGGGACTAGGGACAATGAGCAGTTCTTC.

This rearrangement joins TRBV28 to TRBJ2-7; a weak D match, TRBD1 (6 bases). Trimming took 7 bases from V and 3 from J, leaving 22 bases between them. The germline V gene has CDR1 MDHEN and CDR2 SYDVKM. The CDR3 is 16 residues long. CDR3 in amino acids: CASTSSFGQMNYEQYF. CDR3 sequence (DNA): TGTGCCAGCACCTCTTCTTTCGGACAGATGAACTACGAGCAGTACTTC.

On this clone: The junction does not match germline at one end; this may be a read error. This sequence joins TRBV5-4 and TRBJ1-2; TRBD1 agrees at 7 bases. CDR1 is SGHNT, CDR2 YYREEE, per germline (reference sequence). The CDR3 loop spans 13 amino acids. CDR3 coding DNA: TGTGCCAGCAGCTTATTTACCGGGACAGAGGATTTCTTC. It encodes CASSLFTGTEDFF.

V and J are TRBV5-6 and TRBJ2-1; the match to TRBD1 covers 9 bases. The CDR3 totals 16 residues. In germline, CDR1 is SGHDT, CDR2 YYEEEE. Trimming cost V 1 base and J 9 bases; bases outside gene matches: 11. For the CDR3, the DNA is TGTGCCAGCAGCTTGAGGGGACAGGGTCGCCGGCCTGAGCAGTTCTTC. Translated, it gives CASSLRGQGRRPEQFF.

The chain couples TRBV29-1 to TRBJ1-2; TRBD1 agrees at 9 bases. The V segment lost 3 bases and the J segment 8 bases; nucleotides outside the gene matches: 7. CDR3 length equals 13 residues. CDR1 and CDR2 (germline): SQVTM, ANQGSEA. The CDR3 region is CSVERTGVGGYTF. The CDR3 coding sequence is TGCAGCGTTGAGAGGACAGGGGTAGGAGGCTACACCTTC.

CDR3: CAISRDRGSNQPQHF. The CDR3 bases are TGTGCCATCTCCCGGGACAGGGGGTCCAATCAGCCCCAGCATTTT. V and J are TRBV10-3 and TRBJ1-5; TRBD1 matches at 11 bases. V was pared by 8 bases and J by 3 bases, with 6 bases of the junction left unmatched. The germline CDR1 and CDR2 sequences are ENHRY and SYGVKD. The CDR3 length is 15 residues.

V usage is TRBV4-2 and J usage is TRBJ2-1; 7 positions match TRBD2. Germline CDR1 LGHNA, CDR2 YNFKEQ. This CDR3 spans 16 amino acids. J gave up 5 bases and V 2 bases, and 9 bases lay outside the gene matches. CDR3 nucleotide sequence: TGTGCCAGCAGCCAACTATTGAGCGGGGTAAACAATGAGCAGTTCTTC. Its translation is CASSQLLSGVNNEQFF.

The chain joins TRBV7-3 to TRBJ2-3; TRBD2 matches 7 bases. J was trimmed by 2 bases and V by 5 bases; bases with no gene match: 10. The germline V gene has CDR1 SGHTA and CDR2 FQGTGA. The length of the CDR3 is 16 residues. The CDR3 DNA reads as TGTGCCAGCAGCCCCCGAGCGGGGCGTTCCACAGATACGCAGTATTTT. This codes for CASSPRAGRSTDTQYF.

This clone came up a few times. In DNA form, the CDR3 reads TGCAGCGTTGCTAGACCCCAGAATGAAAAACTGTTTTTT. This gives the protein CSVARPQNEKLFF. The chain employs TRBV29-1 and TRBJ1-4; D call uncertain. Germline CDR1 is SQVTM and CDR2 is ANQGSEA. Trimming stripped 4 bases from V and 5 bases from J, with 11 bases between. This CDR3 has 13 amino acids.

This chain links TRBV7-3 with TRBJ1-6; tentative D call: TRBD1 (6 bases). Germline V CDR1 and CDR2: SGHTA, FQGTGA. This CDR3 comprises 17 residues. V was clipped by 1 base and J by 6 bases, with 16 bases between them. The CDR3 DNA reads TGTGCCAGCAGCTTAAACAGGGCGGGCAGGGGTAATTCACCCCTCCACTTT. Its translation: CASSLNRAGRGNSPLHF.

This clone was counted a few times. This chain joins TRBV30 and TRBJ2-7; no clear D gene. V lost 3 bases to trimming and J lost 0 bases, with 15 bases between them. The germline gives CDR1 GTSNPN, CDR2 SVGIG (reference sequence). The CDR3 is 15 residues long. The CDR3 protein is CAWRTRGWSSYEQYF. The CDR3 DNA reads TGTGCCTGGAGGACCCGCGGATGGAGCTCCTACGAGCAGTACTTC.

The gene calls are TRBV3-1 (or the pseudogene TRBV3-2) and TRBJ2-7; 14 bases align to TRBD2. CDR1 and CDR2 from the germline V gene are LGHDT and YNNKEL (reference sequence). Trimming cost V 1 base and J 7 bases; bases outside gene matches: 0. This CDR3 has 14 residues. The CDR3 DNA reads as TGTGCCAGCAGCCAAGGGACTAGCGGGGGGGAGCAGTACTTC. Translating it yields CASSQGTSGGEQYF.

The genes are TRBV6-5 and TRBJ1-2, with 10 bases lining up with TRBD1. V lost 6 bases to trimming and J lost 6 bases; unmatched junction nucleotides: 7. This CDR3 spans 14 amino acids. CDR1 and CDR2 (germline): MNHEY, SVGAGI. The CDR3 spells CASRLDRGRDGYTF. The CDR3 DNA is TGTGCCAGCAGACTAGACAGGGGGCGGGATGGCTACACCTTC.

The chain couples TRBV7-9 to TRBJ1-1; D is ambiguous. The CDR3 extends over 15 amino acids. The V end lost 0 bases, the J end lost 5 bases, and 13 bases lay between the germline ends. The germline V gene encodes CDR1 SEHNR and CDR2 FQNEAQ (reference sequence). The DNA of the CDR3 is TGTGCCAGCAGCTTAGCCCGGAGGGATAGAACTGAAGCTTTCTTT. This codes for CASSLARRDRTEAFF.

The gene calls are TRBV30 and TRBJ1-4; 7 nucleotides match TRBD1. V gave up 2 bases and J gave up 10 bases; unmatched junction bases: 13. This CDR3 comprises 15 residues. CDR1 and CDR2 (germline): GTSNPN, SVGIG (reference sequence). The CDR3 DNA reads TGTGCCTGGAGTTCTGGGACAGACCCCTCCCGAAAACTGTTTTTT. Protein: CAWSSGTDPSRKLFF.

This clone was counted only a few times. The chain combines TRBV9 with TRBJ2-2; 7 bases map to TRBD2. The CDR3 spans 17 residues. Germline values: CDR1 SGDLS, CDR2 YYNGEE. Unmatched junction bases numbered 12, after V lost 4 bases and J lost 3 bases. CDR3 loop: CASSPRGPSGYTGELFF. CDR3 coding DNA: TGTGCCAGCAGCCCTCGAGGCCCTAGCGGCTACACCGGGGAGCTGTTTTTT.

The chain uses TRBV6-1 and TRBJ1-2, with 11 nucleotides matching TRBD1. The CDR3 loop spans 15 amino acids. Germline values: CDR1 MNHNS, CDR2 SASEGT. V was clipped by 0 bases and J by 3 bases; unmatched bases: 0. The chain's CDR3 is CASSEAGQGDYGYTF. The DNA for the CDR3 is TGTGCCAGCAGTGAAGCGGGACAGGGGGACTATGGCTACACCTTC.

This clone was observed a single time. DNA for the CDR3: TGTGCCAGCAGCCTCTTGGGCATGAACACTGAAGCTTTCTTT. This gives the protein CASSLLGMNTEAFF. This sequence joins TRBV7-9 and TRBJ1-1; D unresolved. Deletions cut 5 bases from V and 0 bases from J, with 10 bases between. The CDR3 runs 14 residues. Germline V lookup: CDR1 SEHNR, CDR2 FQNEAQ (reference sequence).

The chain recombines TRBV30 with TRBJ2-3, with D tentatively TRBD1 (6 bases). V was trimmed by 4 bases and J by 0 bases, leaving 14 bases between them. CDR3 length equals 15 residues. CDR1 GTSNPN and CDR2 SVGIG come from the germline V gene (reference sequence). CDR3 coding DNA: TGTGCCTGGACCCGGACAGCTACTAGCACAGATACGCAGTATTTT. Translating gives CAWTRTATSTDTQYF. Supplemented by reference TRBV30 and TRBJ2-3, the full variable domain reads SQTIHQWPATLVQPVGSPLSLECTVEGTSNPNLYWYRQAAGRGLQLLFYSVGIGQISSEVPQNLSASRPQDRQFILSSKKLLLSDSGFYLCAWTRTATSTDTQYFGPGTRLTVL.